The entry that follows covers one TCR beta chain sequence. What it binds is unknown. This record belongs to a study of cytomegalovirus exposure and HLA in healthy donors. Findings and caveats of the study: A missense variant in DCLRE1C was later tied to TCR beta V- and J-gene trimming. Relative to the 666-donor mean, N-insertions were reportedly fewer in an Asian-associated ancestry cluster in a later analysis.

V lost 2 bases and J lost 8; bases outside the gene matches: 13. The CDR3 loop spans 17 amino acids. Per germline, CDR1 SEHNR and CDR2 FQNEAQ (reference sequence). The PCR had 60 Vbeta and 13 Jbeta primers. Assay: immunoSEQ multiplex PCR; the TCRdb copy retains only in-frame clones and omits some. The sample lists about 90,000 clones, over 65% seen once, with around 4.3% in the top ten. The chain couples TRBV7-9 to TRBJ2-1; TRBD1 aligns across 9 bases. The receptor was isolated from a woman between 40 and 55 years old in good health and CMV-seropositive. Material: PBMCs. For the CDR3, the DNA is TGTGCCAGCAGCTTAAATTTGGTTGTTGACAGGGGGGATGAGCAGTTCTTC. This sequence encodes CASSLNLVVDRGDEQFF.